This T cell receptor beta chain was recorded in a study of T cell clonotyping in hematopoietic cell transplantation. In the case of this clone: Its specificity is not known.

Study results and limitations: After transplant, recipient diversity fell while pathologically expanded clonotypes grew through day 180. Graft donor and pretransplant recipient Inverse Simpson Index values predicted broader posttransplant TCR diversity.

Per germline, CDR1 GTSNPN and CDR2 SVGIG (reference sequence). The CDR3 extends over 12 amino acids. The V and J ends lost 5 bases and 0 bases respectively, with 8 bases between them. Time point here: recipient sample about 28 days before transplant, after cytoreduction. Using immunoSEQ multiplex PCR, the repertoire was profiled, and TCRdb retains in-frame clones only, with some absent. Of about 76,000 clones listed, about 96% are singletons. Sequences were derived from peripheral blood mononuclear cells, sampled before stem cell transplant. The rearrangement links TRBV30 to TRBJ2-7, with no clear D. This sequence was found in a woman between 45 and 60 years old with acute myeloid leukemia. Some clones in this sample may be carry-over from other donors' samples. This chain's CDR3 is CAWGESSYEQYF. CDR3 sequence (DNA): TGTGCCTGGGGGGAAAGCTCCTACGAGCAGTACTTC.